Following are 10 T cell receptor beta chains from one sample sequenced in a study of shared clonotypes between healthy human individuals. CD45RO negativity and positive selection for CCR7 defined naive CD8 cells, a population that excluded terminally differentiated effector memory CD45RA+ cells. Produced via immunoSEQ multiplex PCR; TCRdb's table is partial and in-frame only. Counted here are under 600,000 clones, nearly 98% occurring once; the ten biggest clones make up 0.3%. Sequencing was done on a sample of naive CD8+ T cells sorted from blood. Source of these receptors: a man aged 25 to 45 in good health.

CDR3 sequence: CASSLAAGGSGEETQYF. DNA for the CDR3: TGCGCCAGCAGCTTGGCTGCGGGAGGTAGCGGGGAAGAGACCCAGTACTTC. The chain employs TRBV5-1 and TRBJ2-5; 8 positions match TRBD2. The V and J ends lost 0 bases and 3 bases, in that order; junction bases with no gene match: 10. Germline assignment: CDR1 SGHRS and CDR2 YFSETQ. There are 17 residues in the CDR3.

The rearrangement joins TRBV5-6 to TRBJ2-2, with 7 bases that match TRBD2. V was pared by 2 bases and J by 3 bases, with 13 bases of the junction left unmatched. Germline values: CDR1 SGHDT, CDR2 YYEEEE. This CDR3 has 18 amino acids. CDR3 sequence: CASSFNPRLAVYTGELFF. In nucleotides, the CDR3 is TGTGCCAGCAGCTTTAATCCACGACTAGCCGTTTACACCGGGGAGCTGTTTTTT.

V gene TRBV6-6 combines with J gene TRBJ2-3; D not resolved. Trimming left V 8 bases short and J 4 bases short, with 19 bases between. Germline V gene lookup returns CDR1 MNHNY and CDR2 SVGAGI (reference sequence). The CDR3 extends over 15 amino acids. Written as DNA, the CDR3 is TGTGCCAGCCGTCCCGTGGCAGGTTTGGCAGATACGCAGTATTTT. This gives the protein CASRPVAGLADTQYF.

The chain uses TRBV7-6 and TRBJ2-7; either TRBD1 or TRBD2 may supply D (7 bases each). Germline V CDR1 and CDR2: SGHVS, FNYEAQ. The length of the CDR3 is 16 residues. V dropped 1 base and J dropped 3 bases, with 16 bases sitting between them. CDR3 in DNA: TGTGCCAGCAGCTTAGGACAGGGAGGGAGTCGCTACGAGCAGTACTTC. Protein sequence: CASSLGQGGSRYEQYF.

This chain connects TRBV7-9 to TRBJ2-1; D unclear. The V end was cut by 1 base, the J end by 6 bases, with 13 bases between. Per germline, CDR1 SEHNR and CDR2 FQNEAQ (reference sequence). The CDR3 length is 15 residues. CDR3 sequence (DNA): TGTGCCAGCAGCTTAGGGGTAGTAGCCAGCAATGAGCAGTTCTTC. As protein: CASSLGVVASNEQFF.

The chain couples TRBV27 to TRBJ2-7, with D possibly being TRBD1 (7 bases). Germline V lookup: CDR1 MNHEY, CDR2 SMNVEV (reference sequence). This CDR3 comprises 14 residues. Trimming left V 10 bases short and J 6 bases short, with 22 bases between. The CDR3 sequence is CATSQGGGFREQYF. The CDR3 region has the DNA TGTGCCACTAGCCAGGGGGGCGGATTTCGCGAGCAGTACTTC.

CDR3 protein: CASSQHLGIRYNEQFF. CDR3 bases: TGTGCCAGCAGCCAGCACCTGGGGATACGGTACAATGAGCAGTTCTTC. The chain links TRBV5-5 to TRBJ2-1; unclear D gene. CDR3 length: 16 residues. V was pared by 4 bases and J by 4 bases, with 18 bases between. Germline lookup yields CDR1 SGHKS and CDR2 YYEKEE (reference sequence).

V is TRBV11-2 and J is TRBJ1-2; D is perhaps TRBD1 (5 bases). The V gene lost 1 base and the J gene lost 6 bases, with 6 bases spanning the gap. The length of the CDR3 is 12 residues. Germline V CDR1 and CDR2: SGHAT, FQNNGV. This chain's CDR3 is CASSLGGDGYTF. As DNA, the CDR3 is TGTGCCAGCAGCTTAGGGGGGGATGGCTACACCTTC.

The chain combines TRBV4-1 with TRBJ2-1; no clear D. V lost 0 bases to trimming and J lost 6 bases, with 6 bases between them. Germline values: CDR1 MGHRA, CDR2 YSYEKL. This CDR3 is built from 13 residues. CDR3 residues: CASSQEVFNEQFF. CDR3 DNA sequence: TGCGCCAGCAGCCAAGAGGTTTTCAATGAGCAGTTCTTC.

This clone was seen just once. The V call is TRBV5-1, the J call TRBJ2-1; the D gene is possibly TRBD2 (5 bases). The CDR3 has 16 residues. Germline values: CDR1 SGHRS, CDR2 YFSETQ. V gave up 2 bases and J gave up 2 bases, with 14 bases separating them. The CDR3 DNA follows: TGCGCCAGCAGCTTAACGAGCGGAGACACCTACAATGAGCAGTTCTTC. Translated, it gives CASSLTSGDTYNEQFF. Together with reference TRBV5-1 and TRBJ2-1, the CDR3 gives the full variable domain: KAGVTQTPRYLIKTRGQQVTLSCSPISGHRSVSWYQQTPGQGLQFLFEYFSETQRNKGNFPGRFSGRQFSNSRSEMNVSTLELGDSALYLCASSLTSGDTYNEQFFGPGTRLTVL.